Listed below are T cell receptor beta chains from one sample, sequenced in a study of cytomegalovirus exposure and HLA in healthy donors. Using immunoSEQ multiplex PCR, the repertoire was profiled, and TCRdb retains in-frame clones only, with some absent. The sample shows about 120,000 clones, roughly 80% of them seen only once. Sequencing was done on a sample of PBMCs. The receptors shown here come from a man aged 55 to 70 in good health and CMV-seropositive. Each CDR3 is given with its conserved first and last residue. D genes are given only for firm matches.

. TRBV28 CASSPGGQGLSDTQYF
. TRBV5-1 CASSLANQVNTGELFF
. TRBV5-6 CASSNKYSGTQYF
TRBD1 TRBV6-1 CASEGTGNLYGYTF
. TRBV15 CATSRDRGGVTNTGELFF
. TRBV7-9 CASSQRDRQETQYF
. TRBV4-1 CASSLLPGGAEQFF
TRBD2 TRBV15 CATSRDRGGGASWDEQFF
TRBD1 TRBV5-1 CASSSLPPGQGPYEQYF
TRBD2 TRBV15 CATSRGRISGGVKETQYF
TRBD1 TRBV28 CASSRPGQGRPQHF
. TRBV6-4 CASSAFWGDPEAFF
. TRBV19 CASSTDTRQPQHF
TRBD1 TRBV18 CASSPPDRAGYTF
. TRBV7-3 CASSLRGGGPDTQYF
. TRBV18 CASSPGTGHTEAFF
. TRBV5-5 CASSLVGGLGEKLFF
TRBD1 TRBV5-4 CASRITPQGWYF
. TRBV25-1 CASSGVADSYNEQFF
TRBD1 TRBV9 CASSVEGQDYEQYF
. TRBV4-1 CASSQGSGGTNEKLFF
. TRBV7-8 CASSLSRSTDTQYF